These 23 T cell receptor beta chains share one sample of origin, sequenced in a study of CD8 T cells in ankylosing spondylitis. TCRdb re-called the 5' RACE reads through MiXCR, storing one row per CDR3 protein. The sample lists under 400,000 distinct CDR3 sequences; around a tenth were seen once. The specimen was blood, either unsorted or a sorted T cell fraction (not recorded which). These receptors came from a female donor with ankylosing spondylitis or in good health (not recorded which).

This clonotype was picked up many times. This chain links TRBV7-8 with TRBJ1-4, with 8 bases fitting TRBD1. The CDR3 totals 15 residues. Germline trimming cut 0 bases from V and 8 bases from J; bases unmatched to any gene: 5. Per the germline V gene, CDR1 is SGHVS and CDR2 is FQNEAQ. The CDR3 bases are TGTGCCAGCAGCTTAGCCGGACAGGGTGGAGAAAAACTGTTTTTT. This gives the protein CASSLAGQGGEKLFF.

The table lists this clonotype with a few counts. CDR3 in amino acids: CASSLGNFGKETQYF. CDR3 DNA: TGTGCCAGCAGCTTGGGTAATTTTGGGAAGGAGACCCAGTACTTC. The chain couples TRBV5-4 to TRBJ2-5; D remains ambiguous. This CDR3 contains 15 residues. Germline lookup yields CDR1 SGHNT and CDR2 YYREEE (reference sequence). V lost 0 bases to trimming and J lost 5 bases, with 14 bases between them.

Many counts were recorded for this clonotype. V usage is TRBV7-2 and J usage is TRBJ2-1; 7 nucleotides agree with TRBD1. Germline-derived CDR1 and CDR2 are SGHTA and FQGNSA. The J segment lost 10 bases and the V segment lost 5 bases, leaving 11 bases of the junction unmatched. The CDR3 has 14 amino acids. CDR3 coding DNA: TGTGCCAGCAGCGTCAGACAGGGATCAACGGAGCAGTTCTTC. Its protein is CASSVRQGSTEQFF.

This clonotype was detected many times. V usage is TRBV29-1 and J usage is TRBJ2-7; tentative D call: TRBD1 (6 bases). The CDR3 totals 14 residues. Germline V gives CDR1 SQVTM, CDR2 ANQGSEA. Trimming shortened V by 7 bases and J by 0 bases, and 16 bases separated the two germline ends. The CDR3, as DNA: TGCAGCGCGAGGACAGCTGGAAGCTCCTACGAGCAGTACTTC. Protein: CSARTAGSSYEQYF.

The genes are TRBV5-5 and TRBJ1-6; tentative D call: TRBD1 (5 bases). This CDR3 has 15 residues. V lost 6 bases and J lost 9, with 19 bases in between. Germline loops: CDR1 SGHKS, CDR2 YYEKEE (reference sequence). The CDR3 is CASTQGGTLGSPLHF. The CDR3 DNA is TGTGCCAGCACCCAGGGTGGGACTCTCGGTTCACCCCTCCACTTT.

This clonotype came up many times. V gene TRBV9 combines with J gene TRBJ2-1, with TRBD1 matching 8 bases. The CDR3 is 15 amino acids. Trimming removed 2 bases from V and 8 bases from J; junction bases left unmatched: 9. Germline CDR1 is SGDLS and CDR2 is YYNGEE. Written as DNA, the CDR3 is TGTGCCAGCAGCGTCTCCTCAGGGGGCTTGGATGAGCAGTTCTTC. This gives the protein CASSVSSGGLDEQFF.

V and J are TRBV7-3 and TRBJ1-2, with 9 positions matching TRBD1. V lost 1 base and J lost 4; bases outside the gene matches: 7. The length of the CDR3 is 16 residues. Germline assignment: CDR1 SGHTA and CDR2 FQGTGA. Written as DNA, the CDR3 is TGTGCCAGCAGCTTAATGCCGGGACAGGGTGGCTATGGCTACACCTTC. The encoded protein is CASSLMPGQGGYGYTF.

There are many counts of this clonotype. The chain employs TRBV28 and TRBJ1-1; D is unclear. The CDR3 sequence is 13 residues long. V was clipped by 5 bases and J by 2 bases, with 9 bases between them. Germline V gene lookup returns CDR1 MDHEN and CDR2 SYDVKM. CDR3 bases: TGTGCCAGCAGTCCCCTCCGAAACACTGAAGCTTTCTTT. Protein sequence: CASSPLRNTEAFF.

Written as DNA, the CDR3 is TGCAGTGCTTACGAGGGGCGGCGGGATGAAGCTTTCTTT. Translating gives CSAYEGRRDEAFF. This chain uses TRBV20-1 with TRBJ1-1, with D possibly being TRBD1 (5 bases). Trimming stripped 5 bases from V and 7 bases from J, with 17 bases between. This CDR3 comprises 13 residues. Per the germline V gene, CDR1 is DFQATT and CDR2 is SNEGSKA (reference sequence).

This clonotype was found many times. This sequence joins TRBV24-1 and TRBJ2-2, with D perhaps TRBD2 (6 bases). V was shortened by 9 bases and J by 6 bases, with 13 bases between the two germline ends. Germline-derived CDR1 and CDR2 are KGHDR and SFDVKD. The CDR3 has 13 amino acids. The CDR3 reads CATSGVYSGELFF. In nucleotides, the CDR3 is TGTGCCACCTCGGGGGTTTACTCCGGGGAGCTGTTTTTT.

This clonotype was counted many times. This sequence joins TRBV28 and TRBJ2-1; D is unresolved. The V end lost 3 bases, the J end lost 12 bases, and 15 bases lay between the germline ends. This CDR3 region has 13 residues. Germline V gives CDR1 MDHEN, CDR2 SYDVKM. The CDR3 here is CASSLGLNNWQFF. The DNA for the CDR3 is TGTGCCAGCAGTTTGGGCCTAAACAATTGGCAGTTCTTC.

This clonotype was detected only a few times. This chain connects TRBV9 to TRBJ2-1; D is undetermined. CDR3 length: 12 amino acids. CDR1 is SGDLS, CDR2 YYNGEE, per germline. Trimming shortened V by 0 bases and J by 7 bases, and 5 bases separated the two germline ends. CDR3 loop: CASSVGDNEQFF. As DNA, the CDR3 is TGTGCCAGCAGCGTAGGGGATAATGAGCAGTTCTTC.

This clonotype was counted between two and nine times. The chain links TRBV7-2 to TRBJ1-1, with D hard to call. Trimming pared 6 bases from V and 0 bases from J, leaving 14 bases between. Germline V gene data show CDR1 as SGHTA and CDR2 as FQGNSA. CDR3 length: 15 residues. The CDR3, as DNA: TGTGCCAGCAGGGGCGGAGTCAACATGAACACTGAAGCTTTCTTT. Protein product: CASRGGVNMNTEAFF.

There are many counts of this clonotype. This sequence joins TRBV5-1 and TRBJ1-1; D possibly corresponds to TRBD1 (5 bases). Trimming took 2 bases from V and 8 from J, leaving 16 bases between them. The CDR3 is 14 amino acids. CDR1 SGHRS and CDR2 YFSETQ come from the germline V gene. CDR3 amino acids: CASSFSPGDSEAFF. CDR3 DNA: TGCGCCAGCAGCTTCAGCCCGGGGGACTCCGAAGCTTTCTTT.

This clonotype was seen at least ten times. The V call is TRBV12-3 or TRBV12-4, the J call TRBJ2-5; 8 bases match TRBD1. V shed 7 bases, J shed 2 bases, and the junction held 12 bases outside the gene matches. CDR3 length equals 16 residues. CDR3 sequence (DNA): TGTGCCAGCACGCCTCGGGACAGGAGTCTACAAGAGACCCAGTACTTC. Residues: CASTPRDRSLQETQYF.

The rearrangement joins TRBV27 to TRBJ2-5; possible D gene TRBD2, 6 bases. The CDR3 totals 13 residues. The V gene lost 3 bases and the J gene lost 5 bases, with 10 bases spanning the gap. Germline V gene lookup returns CDR1 MNHEY and CDR2 SMNVEV (reference sequence). Written as DNA, the CDR3 is TGTGCCAGCAGTTTTGGAGGGGTGGAGACCCAGTACTTC. Translating it yields CASSFGGVETQYF.

This clonotype was picked up many times. For the CDR3, the DNA is TGTGCCAGCAGTTTGCTGGGACGGGCCACCGGGGAGCTGTTTTTT. Its protein product is CASSLLGRATGELFF. The chain employs TRBV28 and TRBJ2-2; D may be TRBD1 or TRBD2 (5 bases each). Germline values: CDR1 MDHEN, CDR2 SYDVKM. CDR3 length: 15 amino acids. V was cut by 3 bases and J by 4 bases, with 12 bases left in between.

This clonotype was observed at least ten times. V is TRBV12-3 or TRBV12-4 and J is TRBJ1-5; perhaps TRBD1 as D (5 bases). V lost 4 bases to trimming and J lost 9 bases, with 16 bases between them. CDR3 length equals 14 residues. The CDR3 sequence is CASSSGLNQGPQHF. The CDR3 DNA reads as TGTGCCAGCAGTTCCGGGCTCAATCAGGGGCCCCAGCATTTT.

This clonotype showed up many times. This chain uses TRBV4-2 with TRBJ2-3; possible D gene TRBD2, 6 bases. The CDR3 runs 16 residues. V gave up 4 bases and J gave up 3 bases, with 17 bases separating them. Germline lookup yields CDR1 LGHNA and CDR2 YNFKEQ. As DNA, the CDR3 is TGTGCCAGCAGCCCCTCGTGGGGGGTAGGTACAGATACGCAGTATTTT. It translates to CASSPSWGVGTDTQYF.

This clonotype appeared many times. The chain uses TRBV11-2 and TRBJ2-3; the D gene is possibly TRBD2 (5 bases). The germline V gene has CDR1 SGHAT and CDR2 FQNNGV. Trimming removed 0 bases at V and 1 base at J, with 8 bases between. The CDR3 length is 15 residues. Here the CDR3 reads CASSLDFGGTDTQYF. In DNA form, the CDR3 reads TGTGCCAGCAGCTTAGATTTCGGGGGCACAGATACGCAGTATTTT.

This clonotype has more than one count but fewer than ten. This sequence joins TRBV5-1 and TRBJ2-2; TRBD2 aligns across 7 bases. CDR3 length equals 16 residues. Germline CDR1 is SGHRS and CDR2 is YFSETQ. V was pared by 3 bases and J by 1 base, with 6 bases of the junction left unmatched. The CDR3 nucleotides read TGCGCCAGCAGCTGGAGGGCTAGCGGGAACACCGGGGAGCTGTTTTTT. The encoded protein is CASSWRASGNTGELFF.

This clonotype was observed many times. The chain couples TRBV20-1 to TRBJ1-5, with a weak D call TRBD1 (6 bases). The V end lost 6 bases, the J end lost 7 bases, and 22 bases lay between the germline ends. The CDR3 is 15 residues long. Germline lookup yields CDR1 DFQATT and CDR2 SNEGSKA (reference sequence). The CDR3 here is CSAFSPGQWIQPQHF. CDR3 bases: TGCAGTGCCTTCTCACCGGGACAATGGATCCAGCCCCAGCATTTT.

V gene TRBV11-3 combines with J gene TRBJ2-2; 8 bases agree with TRBD1. V lost 4 bases and J lost 2; bases outside the gene matches: 9. This CDR3 region has 17 residues. CDR1 and CDR2 from the germline V gene are SGHNT and YENEEA. CDR3 protein: CASSSPQQGVNTGELFF. The DNA for the CDR3 is TGTGCCAGCAGCTCCCCCCAACAGGGGGTCAACACCGGGGAGCTGTTTTTT.